The 9 T cell receptor beta chains below all came from one sample that was sequenced in a study of blood T cell repertoires in COVID-19 (dated by TCRdb to between 2020 and 2021). The receptor library was made with the immunoSEQ multiplex PCR assay. TCRdb stores this immuneACCESS table with in-frame sequences only. Part of the clones is absent; in the studies checked, under half of the shortfall reflects unresolved V genes, and no reason is known for the rest. The sample profile shows 190,000 or so clones; 75% to 90% of them were found once. The leading ten clones occupy 1.2% of the sample. The sample was PBMCs or T cells enriched from blood (not recorded which). The receptors come from a man in his thirties or forties who had recovered from COVID-19.

The genes are TRBV9 and TRBJ1-1, with 9 bases matching TRBD1. Germline CDR1 reads SGDLS; CDR2 reads YYNGEE. V was clipped by 4 bases and J by 3 bases; unmatched bases: 10. CDR3 length: 16 residues. The CDR3 coding sequence is TGTGCCAGCAGCACGGGACAGGGTGTTGGTGACACTGAAGCTTTCTTT. This encodes CASSTGQGVGDTEAFF.

The chain employs TRBV11-3 and TRBJ2-7, with 9 bases matching TRBD1. Germline trimming cut 6 bases from V and 6 bases from J; bases unmatched to any gene: 3. The germline gives CDR1 SGHNT, CDR2 YENEEA. The CDR3 covers 12 residues. CDR3 nucleotide sequence: TGTGCCAGCAGTGGACAGGGGAGCGAGCAGTACTTC. This gives the protein CASSGQGSEQYF.

For this clone: A junction boundary mismatches the germline segment, possibly from a read error. J is TRBJ2-3 and V is TRBV7-6, with 11 bases fitting TRBD2. From germline, CDR1 is SGHVS and CDR2 FNYEAQ. The CDR3 contains 15 residues. This CDR3 is CASSLAGGPPDTQYF. The CDR3 nucleotides read TGTGCCAGCAGTTTAGCGGGGGGGCCCCCAGATACGCAGTATTTT.

The chain is built from TRBV28 and TRBJ2-7, with D perhaps TRBD1 (6 bases). Per germline, CDR1 MDHEN and CDR2 SYDVKM. This CDR3 contains 13 residues. V gave up 3 bases and J gave up 3 bases, with 9 bases separating them. CDR3 amino acids: CASSFQGIYEQYF. The CDR3 DNA sequence: TGTGCCAGCAGTTTTCAGGGGATCTACGAGCAGTACTTC.

This rearrangement joins TRBV18 to TRBJ2-7; 7 nucleotides align to TRBD2. This CDR3 region has 13 residues. V dropped 3 bases and J dropped 4; count of bases not matched to a gene: 3. The germline V gene encodes CDR1 KGHSH and CDR2 LQKENI. The CDR3 DNA is TGTGCCAGCTCACCTGGACTAGGATACGAGCAGTACTTC. Its protein is CASSPGLGYEQYF.

The chain combines TRBV7-2 with TRBJ1-1; D is unresolved. Germline V lookup: CDR1 SGHTA, CDR2 FQGNSA. V lost 2 bases to trimming and J lost 1 base, with 8 bases between them. The CDR3 covers 14 residues. The CDR3 spells CASSLPGSNTEAFF. The DNA for the CDR3 is TGTGCCAGCAGCTTACCAGGTTCGAACACTGAAGCTTTCTTT.

The chain combines TRBV7-8 with TRBJ2-3, with 7 bases aligning to TRBD2. This CDR3 comprises 17 residues. In germline, CDR1 is SGHVS, CDR2 FQNEAQ. Trimming cost V 5 bases and J 6 bases; bases outside gene matches: 17. This CDR3 is CASSPQRLALGLDTQYF. The CDR3 DNA follows: TGTGCCAGCAGCCCACAGCGACTAGCTTTGGGGTTGGATACGCAGTATTTT. Full variable domain (rest looked up from reference TRBV7-8 and TRBJ2-3): GAGVSQSPRYKVAKRGQDVALRCDPISGHVSLFWYQQALGQGPEFLTYFQNEAQLDKSGLPSDRFFAERPEGSVSTLKIQRTQQEDSAVYLCASSPQRLALGLDTQYFGPGTRLTVL.

This chain connects TRBV11-3 to TRBJ2-1, with TRBD2 as a possible D gene (5 bases). This CDR3 has 14 amino acids. The V and J ends lost 2 bases and 9 bases respectively, with 14 bases between them. Germline-derived CDR1 and CDR2 are SGHNT and YENEEA. This CDR3 is CASSLTRAHSEQFF. In DNA form, the CDR3 reads TGTGCCAGCAGCTTAACGAGGGCCCATAGTGAGCAGTTCTTC.

This chain uses TRBV12-3 or TRBV12-4 with TRBJ1-1; tentatively, D is TRBD1 (6 bases). Trimming removed 7 bases from V and 1 base from J, with 10 bases in between. The CDR3 length is 13 residues. The CDR3 loop is CASMGHRNTEAFF. The CDR3 DNA reads TGTGCCAGCATGGGACACAGGAACACTGAAGCTTTCTTT.